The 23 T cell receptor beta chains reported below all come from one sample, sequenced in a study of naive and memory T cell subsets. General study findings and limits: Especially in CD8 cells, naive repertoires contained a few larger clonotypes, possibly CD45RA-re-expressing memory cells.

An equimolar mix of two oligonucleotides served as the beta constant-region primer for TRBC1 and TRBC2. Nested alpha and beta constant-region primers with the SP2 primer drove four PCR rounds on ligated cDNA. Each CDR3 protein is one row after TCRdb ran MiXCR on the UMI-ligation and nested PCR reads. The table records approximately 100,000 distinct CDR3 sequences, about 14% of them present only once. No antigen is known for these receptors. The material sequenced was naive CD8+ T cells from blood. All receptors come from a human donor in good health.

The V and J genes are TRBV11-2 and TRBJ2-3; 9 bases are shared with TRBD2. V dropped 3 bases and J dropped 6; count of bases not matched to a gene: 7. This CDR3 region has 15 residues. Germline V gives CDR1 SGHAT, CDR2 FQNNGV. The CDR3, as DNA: TGTGCCAGCAGCTTCTTAGCGGGAGTCTCTGATACGCAGTATTTT. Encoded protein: CASSFLAGVSDTQYF.

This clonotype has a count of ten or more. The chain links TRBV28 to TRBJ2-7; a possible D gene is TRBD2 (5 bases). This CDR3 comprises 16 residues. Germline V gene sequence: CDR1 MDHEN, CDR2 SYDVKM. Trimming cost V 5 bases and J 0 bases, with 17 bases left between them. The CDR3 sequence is CASSPQLGLSSYEQYF. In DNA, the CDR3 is TGTGCCAGCAGTCCCCAACTAGGACTCAGCTCCTACGAGCAGTACTTC.

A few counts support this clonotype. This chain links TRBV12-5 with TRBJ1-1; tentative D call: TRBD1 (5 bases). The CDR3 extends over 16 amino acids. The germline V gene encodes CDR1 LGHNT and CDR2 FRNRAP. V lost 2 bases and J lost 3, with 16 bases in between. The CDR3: CASGLFVGRVDTEAFF. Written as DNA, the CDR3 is TGTGCTAGTGGTTTGTTTGTCGGCAGGGTTGACACTGAAGCTTTCTTT. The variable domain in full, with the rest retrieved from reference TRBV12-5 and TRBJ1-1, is DARVTQTPRHKVTEMGQEVTMRCQPILGHNTVFWYRQTMMQGLELLAYFRNRAPLDDSGMPKDRFSAEMPDATLATLKIQPSEPRDSAVYFCASGLFVGRVDTEAFFGQGTRLTVV.

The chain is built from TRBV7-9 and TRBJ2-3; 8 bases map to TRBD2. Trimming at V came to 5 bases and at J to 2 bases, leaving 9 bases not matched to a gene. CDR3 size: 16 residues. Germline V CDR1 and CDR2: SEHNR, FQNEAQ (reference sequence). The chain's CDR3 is CASSPRDGRDTDTQYF. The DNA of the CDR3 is TGTGCCAGCAGCCCACGGGACGGGAGGGACACAGATACGCAGTATTTT.

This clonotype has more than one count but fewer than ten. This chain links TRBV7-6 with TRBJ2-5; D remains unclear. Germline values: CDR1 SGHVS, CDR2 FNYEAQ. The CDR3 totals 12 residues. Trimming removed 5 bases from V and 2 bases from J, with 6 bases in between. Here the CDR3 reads CASSRRQETQYF. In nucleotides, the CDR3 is TGTGCCAGCAGCCGACGGCAAGAGACCCAGTACTTC.

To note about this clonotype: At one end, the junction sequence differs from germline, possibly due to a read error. CDR3 loop: CSVEGTSGRMDEQFF. The CDR3 DNA sequence: TGCAGCGTCGAAGGGACTAGCGGACGTATGGATGAGCAGTTCTTC. This rearrangement joins TRBV29-1 to TRBJ2-1; 11 nucleotides align to TRBD2. The length of the CDR3 is 15 residues. Germline V lookup: CDR1 SQVTM, CDR2 ANQGSEA.

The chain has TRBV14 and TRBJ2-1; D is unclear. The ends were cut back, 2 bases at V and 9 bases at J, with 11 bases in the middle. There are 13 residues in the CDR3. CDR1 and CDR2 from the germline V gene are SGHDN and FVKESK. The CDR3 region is CASSQIPFIEQFF. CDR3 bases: TGTGCCAGCAGCCAAATACCCTTCATTGAGCAGTTCTTC. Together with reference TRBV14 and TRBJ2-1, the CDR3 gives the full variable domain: EAGVTQFPSHSVIEKGQTVTLRCDPISGHDNLYWYRRVMGKEIKFLLHFVKESKQDESGMPNNRFLAERTGGTYSTLKVQPAELEDSGVYFCASSQIPFIEQFFGPGTRLTVL.

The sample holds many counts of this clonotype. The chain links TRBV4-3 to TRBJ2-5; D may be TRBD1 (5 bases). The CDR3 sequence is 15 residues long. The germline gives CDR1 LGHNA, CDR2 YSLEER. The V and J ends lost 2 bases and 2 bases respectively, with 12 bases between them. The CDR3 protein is CASSQPYRIQETQYF. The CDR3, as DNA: TGCGCCAGCAGCCAACCATACAGGATTCAAGAGACCCAGTACTTC.

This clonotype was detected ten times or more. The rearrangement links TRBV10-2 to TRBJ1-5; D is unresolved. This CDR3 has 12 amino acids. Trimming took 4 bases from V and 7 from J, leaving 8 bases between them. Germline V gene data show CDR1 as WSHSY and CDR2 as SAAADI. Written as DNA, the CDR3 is TGCGCCAGCAGTGCTGCTCCGCAGCCCCAGCATTTT. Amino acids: CASSAAPQPQHF.

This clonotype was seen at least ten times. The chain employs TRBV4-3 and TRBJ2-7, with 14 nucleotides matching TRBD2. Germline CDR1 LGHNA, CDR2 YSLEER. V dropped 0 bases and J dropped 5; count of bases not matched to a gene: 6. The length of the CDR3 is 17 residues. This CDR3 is CASSQDRWTSGRNEQYF. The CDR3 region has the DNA TGCGCCAGCAGCCAAGATAGGTGGACTAGCGGGAGGAACGAGCAGTACTTC.

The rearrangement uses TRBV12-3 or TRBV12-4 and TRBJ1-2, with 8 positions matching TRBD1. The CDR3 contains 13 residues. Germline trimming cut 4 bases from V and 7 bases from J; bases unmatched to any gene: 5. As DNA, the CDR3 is TGTGCCAGCAGTTCGACAGGGGACTCTGGCTACACCTTC. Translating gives CASSSTGDSGYTF.

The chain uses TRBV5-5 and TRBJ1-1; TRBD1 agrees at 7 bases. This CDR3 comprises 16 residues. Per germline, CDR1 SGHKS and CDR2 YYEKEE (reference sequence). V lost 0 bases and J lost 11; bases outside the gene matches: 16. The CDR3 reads CASSLAGDSSPIGAFF. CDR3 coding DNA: TGTGCCAGCAGCTTGGCAGGGGACAGTTCCCCTATAGGGGCTTTCTTT.

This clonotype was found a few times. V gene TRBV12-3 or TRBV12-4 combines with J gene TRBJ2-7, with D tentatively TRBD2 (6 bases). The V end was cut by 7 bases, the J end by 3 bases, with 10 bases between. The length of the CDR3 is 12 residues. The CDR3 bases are TGTGCCAGCACCACGGGGGACTACGAGCAGTACTTC. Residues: CASTTGDYEQYF.

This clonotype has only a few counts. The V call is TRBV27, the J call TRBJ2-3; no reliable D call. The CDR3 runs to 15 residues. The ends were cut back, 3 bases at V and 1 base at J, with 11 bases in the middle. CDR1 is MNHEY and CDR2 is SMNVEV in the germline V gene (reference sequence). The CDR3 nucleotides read TGTGCCAGCAGTTTTTCGACGCGAGGCACAGATACGCAGTATTTT. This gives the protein CASSFSTRGTDTQYF.

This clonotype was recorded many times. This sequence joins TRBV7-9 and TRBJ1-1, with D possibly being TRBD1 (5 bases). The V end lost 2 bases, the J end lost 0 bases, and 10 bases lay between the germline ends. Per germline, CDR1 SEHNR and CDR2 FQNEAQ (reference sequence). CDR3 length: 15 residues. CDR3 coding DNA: TGTGCCAGCAGCTTAATTCAGGGACTGAACACTGAAGCTTTCTTT. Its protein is CASSLIQGLNTEAFF.

Here the CDR3 reads CASSLGYSGTSYNEQFF. The CDR3 nucleotides are TGTGCCAGCAGCTTGGGGTATAGCGGAACCTCCTACAATGAGCAGTTCTTC. The gene calls are TRBV11-1 and TRBJ2-1; a possible D gene is TRBD2 (6 bases). The CDR3 has 17 amino acids. V shed 3 bases and J shed 0 bases, with 15 bases lying between them. The germline V gene has CDR1 SGHAT and CDR2 FQDESV (reference sequence).

CDR3 protein: CASRESGTDTQYF. The CDR3 DNA reads TGTGCCAGCAGGGAGTCCGGCACAGATACGCAGTATTTT. J is TRBJ2-3 and V is TRBV27; D is ambiguous. In germline, CDR1 is MNHEY, CDR2 SMNVEV (reference sequence). The CDR3 runs 13 residues. The germline V and J ends were trimmed by 6 bases and 1 base, with 8 bases remaining between them.

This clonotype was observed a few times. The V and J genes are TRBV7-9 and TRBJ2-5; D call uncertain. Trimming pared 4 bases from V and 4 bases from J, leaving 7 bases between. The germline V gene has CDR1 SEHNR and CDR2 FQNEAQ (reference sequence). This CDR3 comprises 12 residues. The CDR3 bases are TGTGCCAGCAGCTCTTGGACAGAGACCCAGTACTTC. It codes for CASSSWTETQYF.

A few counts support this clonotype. The CDR3 DNA reads TGTGCCAGCAGTTTTAGGGGGTCTGGGGCCAACGTCCTGACTTTC. It yields the protein CASSFRGSGANVLTF. The gene calls are TRBV12-3 or TRBV12-4 and TRBJ2-6; a possible D gene is TRBD1 (6 bases). V was cut by 3 bases and J by 1 base, with 7 bases left in between. The CDR3 totals 15 residues.

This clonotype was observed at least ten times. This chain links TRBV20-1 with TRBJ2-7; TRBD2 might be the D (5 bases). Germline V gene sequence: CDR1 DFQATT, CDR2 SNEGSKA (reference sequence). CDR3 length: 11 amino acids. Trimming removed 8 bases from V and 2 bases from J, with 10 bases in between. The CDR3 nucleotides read TGCAGTCCCCGGGATGCCTACGAGCAGTACTTC. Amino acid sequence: CSPRDAYEQYF.

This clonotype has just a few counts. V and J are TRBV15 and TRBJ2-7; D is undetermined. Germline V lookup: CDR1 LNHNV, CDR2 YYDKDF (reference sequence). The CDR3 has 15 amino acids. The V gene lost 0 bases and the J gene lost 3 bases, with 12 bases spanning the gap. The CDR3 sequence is CATSRDGPPHYEQYF. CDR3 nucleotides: TGTGCCACCAGCAGAGATGGCCCTCCGCACTACGAGCAGTACTTC. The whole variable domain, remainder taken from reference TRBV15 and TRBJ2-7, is DAMVIQNPRYQVTQFGKPVTLSCSQTLNHNVMYWYQQKSSQAPKLLFHYYDKDFNNEADTPDNFQSRRPNTSFCFLDIRSPGLGDTAMYLCATSRDGPPHYEQYFGPGTRLTVT.

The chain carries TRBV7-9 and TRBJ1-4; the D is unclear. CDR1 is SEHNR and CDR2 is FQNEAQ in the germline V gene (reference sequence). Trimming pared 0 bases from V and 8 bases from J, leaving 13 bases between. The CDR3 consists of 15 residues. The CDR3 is CASSLARAGGEKLFF. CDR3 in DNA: TGTGCCAGCAGCTTAGCACGGGCAGGAGGGGAAAAACTGTTTTTT.

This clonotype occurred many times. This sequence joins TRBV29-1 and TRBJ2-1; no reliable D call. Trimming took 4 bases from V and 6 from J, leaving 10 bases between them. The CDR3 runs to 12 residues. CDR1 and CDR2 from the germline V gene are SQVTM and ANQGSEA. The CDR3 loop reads CSVGPSGNEQFF. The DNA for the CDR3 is TGCAGCGTTGGCCCATCGGGCAATGAGCAGTTCTTC.